This T cell receptor beta chain was recovered during a study of CD8 T cells in Susac syndrome. The authors sequenced TCR beta from blood CD8+ and CD4+ T cells. The multiple sclerosis control group comprised treatment-naive patients with stable or active relapsing-remitting disease. The TEMRA cells underwent FACS enrichment, while the CD8+ and CD4+ T cells underwent negative isolation. RNA amounts of roughly 0.5 to 1 ug underwent reverse transcription with random hexamers. immunoSEQ multiplex PCR amplified TCR beta CDR3 across 54 Vbeta, 13 Jbeta. In TCRdb, the immunoSEQ multiplex PCR reads were re-called with MiXCR into one record per CDR3 protein. The sample consists of some 160,000 distinct CDR3 sequences, 85% to 95% of them appearing once. V was pared by 5 bases and J by 5 bases, with 10 bases between. Germline values: CDR1 LGHNT, CDR2 FRNRAP. CDR3 length: 12 residues.

The sequenced material came from CD8+ T cells from PBMCs. The chain is built from TRBV12-5 and TRBJ2-7; possible D gene TRBD1, 5 bases. The TCR was taken from a human donor with multiple sclerosis. The CDR3 region has the DNA TGTGCTAGTGGTCCCTCGACAGACGAGCAGTACTTC. Translating gives CASGPSTDEQYF.